This T cell receptor (beta chain) was found in a study of spatial heterogeneity in lung cancer. Relative to its sample, this clonotype is large. The antigen is unknown. This CDR3 comprises 13 residues. The V gene's germline CDR1 is SGHRS and CDR2 YFSETQ. Trimming shortened V by 3 bases and J by 1 base, and 7 bases separated the two germline ends. Regarding time point: sample taken at primary tumor resection. Unsorted whole RNA samples from tumor, nontumor lung or frozen PBMC were sequenced. Study-level points and caveats: Blood showed ubiquitous tumor TCRs more often at resection than at routine follow-up.

TCRdb called the 5' RACE reads again in MiXCR, with one record for every CDR3 protein. The sample lists fewer than 7,500 distinct CDR3 sequences, roughly 19% occurring once. J is TRBJ2-5 and V is TRBV5-1; weak D call: TRBD1 (5 bases). This receptor was obtained from a female donor with early-stage non-small cell lung cancer. The sample consisted of PBMCs, taken at surgery. The chain's CDR3 is CASSWTSQETQYF. CDR3 nucleotide sequence: TGCGCCAGCAGCTGGACATCCCAAGAGACCCAGTACTTC.